This T cell receptor beta chain was captured in a study of tumor-infiltrating lymphocytes in primary liver carcinoma. The wider study: Patients of both sexes were 30 to 69 years old.

With a constant-region primer, TCR beta cDNA was made from about 0.55 ug of total RNA. Researchers made the TCR beta libraries by running three nested multiplex PCR rounds with slightly modified ARM-PCR. Each of the first two PCR rounds ran approximately 10 cycles with TRBV1-TRBV30 forward and C-beta reverse primers. TCRdb reprocessed the multiplex PCR reads via MiXCR and lists one record per CDR3 protein. The sample yields about 310,000 distinct CDR3 sequences, 65% seen once. Blood RNA was derived from unsorted whole blood, and germline DNA was extracted too. The CDR3 loop spans 15 amino acids. Germline V lookup: CDR1 SQVTM, CDR2 ANQGSEA. Comment on this clonotype: One end of the junction varies from germline; a read error may be responsible.

The chain employs TRBV29-1 and TRBJ2-1; either TRBD1 or TRBD2 may fit D (5 bases each). Source material: peripheral blood. The sequence came from a man aged 40-50 years with primary liver carcinoma and hepatitis B virus infection. CDR3 amino acids: CSVDQARDWDNEQFF. In DNA form, the CDR3 reads TGTAGCGTTGATCAGGCCAGGGATTGGGACAATGAGCAGTTCTTC.